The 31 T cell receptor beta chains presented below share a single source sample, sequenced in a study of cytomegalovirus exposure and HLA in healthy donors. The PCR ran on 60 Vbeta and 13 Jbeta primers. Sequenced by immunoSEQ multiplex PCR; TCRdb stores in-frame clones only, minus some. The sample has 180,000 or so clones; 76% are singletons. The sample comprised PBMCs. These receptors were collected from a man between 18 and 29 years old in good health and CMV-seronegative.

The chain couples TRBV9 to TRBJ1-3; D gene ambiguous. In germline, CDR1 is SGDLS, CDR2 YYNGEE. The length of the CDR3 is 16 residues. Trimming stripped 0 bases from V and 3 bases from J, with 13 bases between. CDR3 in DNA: TGTGCCAGCAGCGTAGCTACGTGGGGAGGTGGAAACACCATATATTTT. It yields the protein CASSVATWGGGNTIYF.

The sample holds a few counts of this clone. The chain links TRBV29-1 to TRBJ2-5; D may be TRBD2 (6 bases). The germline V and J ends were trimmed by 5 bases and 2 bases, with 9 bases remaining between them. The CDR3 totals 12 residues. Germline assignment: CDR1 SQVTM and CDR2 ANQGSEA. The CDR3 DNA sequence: TGCAGCGTTCCTGGGGGGCAAGAGACCCAGTACTTC. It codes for CSVPGGQETQYF.

CDR3 region: CASSQWGGGNTGELFF. CDR3 DNA sequence: TGTGCCAGCAGTCAATGGGGGGGCGGGAACACCGGGGAGCTGTTTTTT. The genes are TRBV7-3 and TRBJ2-2, with D possibly TRBD2 on 7 matching bases. Germline V gene lookup returns CDR1 SGHTA and CDR2 FQGTGA. This CDR3 has 16 residues. The V end lost 6 bases, the J end lost 1 base, and 15 bases lay between the germline ends.

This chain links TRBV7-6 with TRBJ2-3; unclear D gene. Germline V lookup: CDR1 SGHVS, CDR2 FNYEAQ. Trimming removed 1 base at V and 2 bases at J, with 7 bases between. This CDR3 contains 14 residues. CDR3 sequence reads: CASSLVASTDTQYF. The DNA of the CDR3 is TGTGCCAGCAGCTTAGTGGCCTCCACAGATACGCAGTATTTT.

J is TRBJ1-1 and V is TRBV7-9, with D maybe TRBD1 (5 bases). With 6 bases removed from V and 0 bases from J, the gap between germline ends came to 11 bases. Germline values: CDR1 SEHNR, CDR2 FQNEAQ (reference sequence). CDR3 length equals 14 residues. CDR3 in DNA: TGTGCCAGCAGATCCGACAGCATGAACACTGAAGCTTTCTTT. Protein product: CASRSDSMNTEAFF.

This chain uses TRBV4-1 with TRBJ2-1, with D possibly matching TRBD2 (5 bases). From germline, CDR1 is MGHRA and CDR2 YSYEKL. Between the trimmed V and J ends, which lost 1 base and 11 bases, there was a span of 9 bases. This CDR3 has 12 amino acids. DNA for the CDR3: TGCGCCAGCAGCCAAGTCGAGGGAAAGCAGTTCTTC. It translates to CASSQVEGKQFF.

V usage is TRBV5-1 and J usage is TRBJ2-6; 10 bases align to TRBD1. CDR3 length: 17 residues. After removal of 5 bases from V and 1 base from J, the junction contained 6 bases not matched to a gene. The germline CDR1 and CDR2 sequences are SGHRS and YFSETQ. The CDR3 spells CASRTGTGESGANVLTF. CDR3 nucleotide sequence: TGCGCCAGCAGGACTGGGACAGGGGAATCTGGGGCCAACGTCCTGACTTTC.

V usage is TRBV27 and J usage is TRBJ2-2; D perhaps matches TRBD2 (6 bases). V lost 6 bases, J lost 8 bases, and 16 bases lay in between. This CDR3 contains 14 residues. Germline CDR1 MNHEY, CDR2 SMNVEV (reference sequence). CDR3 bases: TGTGCCAGCAGCGGTAGGGGCGCGGGGGGGGAGCTGTTTTTT. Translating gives CASSGRGAGGELFF.

The CDR3 DNA is TGTGCCTGGAGGAGATTCCTTTTAGATGAAAAACTGTTTTTT. Its translation: CAWRRFLLDEKLFF. The chain links TRBV30 to TRBJ1-4; D remains unclear. V dropped 3 bases and J dropped 6 bases, with 14 bases sitting between them. Germline V gene lookup returns CDR1 GTSNPN and CDR2 SVGIG (reference sequence). The CDR3 totals 14 residues.

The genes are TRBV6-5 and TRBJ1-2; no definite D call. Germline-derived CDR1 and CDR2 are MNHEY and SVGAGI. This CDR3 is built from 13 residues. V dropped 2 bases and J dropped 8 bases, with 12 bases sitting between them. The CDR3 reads CASSYTRGSGYTF. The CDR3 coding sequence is TGTGCCAGCAGTTACACGCGAGGCAGCGGCTACACCTTC.

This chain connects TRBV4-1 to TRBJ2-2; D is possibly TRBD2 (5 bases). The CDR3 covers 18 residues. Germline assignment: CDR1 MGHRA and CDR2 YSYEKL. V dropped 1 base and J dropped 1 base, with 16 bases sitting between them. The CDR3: CASSQVPGWERNTGELFF. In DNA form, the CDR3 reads TGCGCCAGCAGCCAAGTCCCTGGGTGGGAGCGGAACACCGGGGAGCTGTTTTTT.

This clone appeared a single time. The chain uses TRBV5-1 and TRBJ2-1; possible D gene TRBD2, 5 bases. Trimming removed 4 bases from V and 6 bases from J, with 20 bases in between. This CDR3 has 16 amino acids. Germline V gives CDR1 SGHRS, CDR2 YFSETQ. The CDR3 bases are TGCGCCAGCAGCCTCCTGGAGGCCCCCCCCGCCAATGAGCAGTTCTTC. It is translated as CASSLLEAPPANEQFF.

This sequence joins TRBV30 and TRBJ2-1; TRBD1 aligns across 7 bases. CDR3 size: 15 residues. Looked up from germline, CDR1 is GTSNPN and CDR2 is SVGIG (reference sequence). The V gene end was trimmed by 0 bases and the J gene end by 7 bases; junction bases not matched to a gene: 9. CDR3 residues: CAWSVRGGLGNEQFF. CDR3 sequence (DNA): TGTGCCTGGAGTGTACGAGGGGGCCTGGGGAATGAGCAGTTCTTC.

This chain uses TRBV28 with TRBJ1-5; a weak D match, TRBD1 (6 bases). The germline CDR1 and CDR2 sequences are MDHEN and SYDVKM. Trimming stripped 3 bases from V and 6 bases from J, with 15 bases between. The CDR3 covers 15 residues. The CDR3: CASSFRGGLFQPQHF. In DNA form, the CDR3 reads TGTGCCAGCAGTTTCCGAGGGGGATTGTTTCAGCCCCAGCATTTT.

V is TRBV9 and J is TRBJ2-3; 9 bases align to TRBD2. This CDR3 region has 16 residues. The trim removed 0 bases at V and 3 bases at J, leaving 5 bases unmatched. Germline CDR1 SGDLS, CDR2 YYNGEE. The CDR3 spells CASSVGSSGTTDTQYF. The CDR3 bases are TGTGCCAGCAGCGTAGGGTCTAGCGGGACAACAGATACGCAGTATTTT.

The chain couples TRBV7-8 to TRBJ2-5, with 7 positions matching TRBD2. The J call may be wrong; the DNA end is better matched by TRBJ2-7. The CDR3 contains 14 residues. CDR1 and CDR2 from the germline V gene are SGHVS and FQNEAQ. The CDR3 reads CASSFGGSSYEQYF. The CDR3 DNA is TGTGCCAGCAGCTTCGGGGGGAGCTCCTACGAGCAGTACTTC.

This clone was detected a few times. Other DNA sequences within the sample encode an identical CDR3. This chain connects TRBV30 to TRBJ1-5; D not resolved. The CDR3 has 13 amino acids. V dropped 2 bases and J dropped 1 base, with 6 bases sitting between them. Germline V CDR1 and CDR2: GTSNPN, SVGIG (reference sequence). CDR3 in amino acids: CAWSSGSNQPQHF. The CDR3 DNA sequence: TGTGCCTGGAGTTCGGGAAGCAATCAGCCCCAGCATTTT. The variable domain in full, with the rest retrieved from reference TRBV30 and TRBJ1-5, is SQTIHQWPATLVQPVGSPLSLECTVEGTSNPNLYWYRQAAGRGLQLLFYSVGIGQISSEVPQNLSASRPQDRQFILSSKKLLLSDSGFYLCAWSSGSNQPQHFGDGTRLSIL.

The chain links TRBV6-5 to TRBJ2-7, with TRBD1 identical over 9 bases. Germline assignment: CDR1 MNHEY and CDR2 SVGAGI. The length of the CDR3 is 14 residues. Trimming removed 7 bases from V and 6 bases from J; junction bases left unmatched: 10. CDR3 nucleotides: TGTGCCAGCACACGAGAGGGACAGGGAGGCGAGCAGTACTTC. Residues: CASTREGQGGEQYF.

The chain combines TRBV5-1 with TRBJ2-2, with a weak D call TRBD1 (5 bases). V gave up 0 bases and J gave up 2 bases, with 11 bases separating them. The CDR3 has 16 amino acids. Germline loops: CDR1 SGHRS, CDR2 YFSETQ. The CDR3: CASSLEGVRNTGELFF. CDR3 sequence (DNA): TGCGCCAGCAGCTTGGAAGGGGTACGCAACACCGGGGAGCTGTTTTTT.

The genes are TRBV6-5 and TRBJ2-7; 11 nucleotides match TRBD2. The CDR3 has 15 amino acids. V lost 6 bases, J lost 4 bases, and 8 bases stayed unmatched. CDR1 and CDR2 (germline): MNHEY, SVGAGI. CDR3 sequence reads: CASRSGTSGSYEQYF. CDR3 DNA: TGTGCCAGCAGGTCCGGGACTAGCGGTTCGTACGAGCAGTACTTC.

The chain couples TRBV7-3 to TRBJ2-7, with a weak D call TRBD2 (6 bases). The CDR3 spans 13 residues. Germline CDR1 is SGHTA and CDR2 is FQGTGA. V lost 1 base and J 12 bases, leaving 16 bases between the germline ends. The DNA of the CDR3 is TGTGCCAGCAGCTTAAACACCGGGGGTGTCGCGTACTTC. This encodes CASSLNTGGVAYF.

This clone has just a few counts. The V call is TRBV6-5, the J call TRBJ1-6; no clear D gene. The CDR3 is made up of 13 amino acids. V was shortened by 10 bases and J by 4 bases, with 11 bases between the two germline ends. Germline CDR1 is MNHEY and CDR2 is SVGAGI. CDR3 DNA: TGTGCCACCTTGCCCGGGTATAATTCACCCCTCCACTTT. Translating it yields CATLPGYNSPLHF.

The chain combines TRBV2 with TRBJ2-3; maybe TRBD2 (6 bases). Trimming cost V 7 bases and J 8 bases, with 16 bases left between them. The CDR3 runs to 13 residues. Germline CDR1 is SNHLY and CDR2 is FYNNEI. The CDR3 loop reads CASTEEMGGTQYF. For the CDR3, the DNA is TGTGCCAGCACCGAAGAGATGGGGGGTACGCAGTATTTT.

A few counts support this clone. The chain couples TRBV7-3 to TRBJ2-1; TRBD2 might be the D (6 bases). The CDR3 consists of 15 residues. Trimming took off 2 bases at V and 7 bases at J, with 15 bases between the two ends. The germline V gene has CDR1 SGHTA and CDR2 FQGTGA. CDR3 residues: CASSLGAGFRNEQFF. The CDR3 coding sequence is TGTGCCAGCAGCTTAGGAGCGGGTTTTAGAAATGAGCAGTTCTTC.

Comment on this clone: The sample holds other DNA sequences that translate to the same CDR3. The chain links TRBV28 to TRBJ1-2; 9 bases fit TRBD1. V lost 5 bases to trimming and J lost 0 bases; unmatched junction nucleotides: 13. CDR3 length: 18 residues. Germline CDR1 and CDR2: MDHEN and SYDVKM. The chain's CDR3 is CASSRWMIQGASNYGYTF. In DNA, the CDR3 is TGTGCCAGCAGTCGATGGATGATACAGGGGGCCTCTAACTATGGCTACACCTTC.

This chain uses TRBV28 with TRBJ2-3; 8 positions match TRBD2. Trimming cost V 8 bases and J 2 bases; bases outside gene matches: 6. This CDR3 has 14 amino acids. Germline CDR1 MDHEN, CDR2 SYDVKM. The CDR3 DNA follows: TGTGCCAGCTTTAGCGGGGCAATCACAGATACGCAGTATTTT. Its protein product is CASFSGAITDTQYF. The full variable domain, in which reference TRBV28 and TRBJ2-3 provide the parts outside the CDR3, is DVKVTQSSRYLVKRTGEKVFLECVQDMDHENMFWYRQDPGLGLRLIYFSYDVKMKEKGDIPEGYSVSREKKERFSLILESASTNQTSMYLCASFSGAITDTQYFGPGTRLTVL.

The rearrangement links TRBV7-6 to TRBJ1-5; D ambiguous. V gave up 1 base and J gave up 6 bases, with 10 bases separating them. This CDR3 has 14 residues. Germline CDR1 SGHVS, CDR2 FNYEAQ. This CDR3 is CASSLEGGGQPQHF. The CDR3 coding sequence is TGTGCCAGCAGCTTAGAAGGAGGCGGTCAGCCCCAGCATTTT. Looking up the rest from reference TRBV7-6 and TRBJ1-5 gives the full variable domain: GAGVSQSPRYKVTKRGQDVALRCDPISGHVSLYWYRQALGQGPEFLTYFNYEAQQDKSGLPNDRFSAERPEGSISTLTIQRTEQRDSAMYRCASSLEGGGQPQHFGDGTRLSIL.

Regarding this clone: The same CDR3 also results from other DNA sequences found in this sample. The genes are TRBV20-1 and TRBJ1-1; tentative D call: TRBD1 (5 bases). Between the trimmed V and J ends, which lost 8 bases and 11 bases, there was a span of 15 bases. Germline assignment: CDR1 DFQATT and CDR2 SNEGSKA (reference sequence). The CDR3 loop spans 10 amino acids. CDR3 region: CSFSGGEAFF. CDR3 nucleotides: TGCAGTTTCTCGGGGGGTGAGGCTTTCTTT.

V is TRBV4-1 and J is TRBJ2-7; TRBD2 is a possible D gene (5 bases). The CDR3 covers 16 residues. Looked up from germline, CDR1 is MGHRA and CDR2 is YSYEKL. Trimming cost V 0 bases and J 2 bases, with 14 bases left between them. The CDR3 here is CASSQDDGLITYEQYF. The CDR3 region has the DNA TGCGCCAGCAGCCAAGATGATGGACTGATAACCTACGAGCAGTACTTC.

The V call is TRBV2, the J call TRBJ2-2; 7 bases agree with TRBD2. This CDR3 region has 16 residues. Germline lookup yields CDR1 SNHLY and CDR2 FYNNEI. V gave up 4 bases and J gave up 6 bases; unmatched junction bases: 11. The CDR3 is CASSGELGGIAGELFF. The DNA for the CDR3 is TGTGCCAGCAGTGGAGAACTGGGAGGGATCGCCGGGGAGCTGTTTTTT.

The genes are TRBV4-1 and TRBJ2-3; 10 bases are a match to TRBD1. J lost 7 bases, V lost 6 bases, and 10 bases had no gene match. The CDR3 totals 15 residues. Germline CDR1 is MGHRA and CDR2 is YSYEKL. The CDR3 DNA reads TGCGCCAGCAGAAGGGAGGGGACAGGGGCCAATACGCAGTATTTT. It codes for CASRREGTGANTQYF.